This T cell receptor beta chain was recovered during a study of cytomegalovirus exposure and HLA in healthy donors. As for the study in general: Clustering assigned roughly 81% of the approximately 400 genotyped donors to the Caucasian-associated ancestry cluster. Regarding the study as a whole: Some V segments (TRBV6-2 and TRBV6-3 among them) were excluded as indistinguishable. A classifier reportedly called cytomegalovirus status with high sensitivity and specificity.

PCR was performed using 60 Vbeta and 13 Jbeta primers. Produced via immunoSEQ multiplex PCR; TCRdb's table is partial and in-frame only. This table holds about 300,000 clones, approximately 90% found once. As for this clone: The antigen remains undetermined.

V lost 4 bases to trimming and J lost 6 bases; unmatched junction nucleotides: 6. The CDR3 contains 15 residues. CDR1 is SGHNT, CDR2 YYREEE, per germline (reference sequence). The rearrangement joins TRBV5-4 to TRBJ2-1; 11 bases map to TRBD1. Sequenced: PBMCs. This clonotype was obtained from a man in his forties or fifties in good health and CMV-seropositive. Written as DNA, the CDR3 is TGTGCCAGCAGCCCGGACGGGACAGGGGGCAATGAGCAGTTCTTC. Its protein product is CASSPDGTGGNEQFF.